These T cell receptor beta chains were read from a single sample in a study of B cell selection in AIRE deficiency. The repertoire was sequenced with immunoSEQ multiplex PCR; TCRdb's copy has only in-frame clones and lacks some. This repertoire shows some 27,000 clones, around 95% found once; its top ten account for 0.2% to 0.3%. Specimen: CD4+CD127+ conventional T cells sorted from PBMCs. These receptors originate from a human donor in good health. Each CDR3 is given with its conserved first and last residue.

v_call	j_call	cdr3_aa
TRBV7-2	TRBJ1-6	CASSLFAGGNSPLHF
TRBV7-5	TRBJ1-5	CVRSFRRAINQPQHF
TRBV2	TRBJ2-1	CASNSNRVTYNEQFF
TRBV6-6	TRBJ2-7	CASRSTSYEQYF
TRBV4-1	TRBJ2-2	CASSQGLAGGRRTGELFF
TRBV29-1	TRBJ2-7	CSVEEGDRGLYEQYF
TRBV5-4	TRBJ1-5	CASSFGENQPQHF
TRBV4-1	TRBJ1-6	CASSLQGTGRNSPLHF
TRBV30	TRBJ1-4	CAWQEQGHSEKLFF
TRBV6-5	TRBJ1-2	CASTRDRGNYGYTF
TRBV27	TRBJ2-7	CASRDRSYEQYF
TRBV5-1	TRBJ1-1	CASRPSRLNTEAFF
TRBV29-1	TRBJ2-1	CSVEGRDYNEQFF
TRBV29-1	TRBJ1-2	CSVLTGGYTF
TRBV6-6	TRBJ1-5	CASSDNPNQPQHF
TRBV6-1	TRBJ2-7	CASSKPSSYEQYF
TRBV6-5	TRBJ1-5	CASSYSTGFSNQPQHF
TRBV18	TRBJ2-5	CASSPPSLGSKETQYF
TRBV28	TRBJ1-2	CASSFRRSYGYTF
TRBV6-6	TRBJ1-2	CASSSAGARGSYTF
TRBV19	TRBJ2-1	CASSIDPLKNEQFF
TRBV10-3	TRBJ1-5	CAISTGVNQPQHF